There are many counts of the clone carrying this T cell receptor (beta chain). Its antigen is not identified. Regarding time point: persistent/refractory GD, antithyroid drugs over 5 years with positive TRAb. RNA extracted from PBMCs served as the sequencing template. Each patient gave Nine milliliters of EDTA-anticoagulated peripheral blood. The entry originates in a study of regulatory T cells in long-lasting Graves disease. Study findings and constraints: Persistent disease favored TRBV28, TRBJ1-2 and TRBJ2-5.

HTBI primers from iRepertoire and Arm-PCR of CDR3 regions yielded the TCR beta libraries. TCRdb re-called the multiplex PCR reads with MiXCR, one entry per CDR3 protein. The data contain roughly 500,000 distinct CDR3 sequences, approximately 23% of them singletons. The J segment lost 3 bases and the V segment lost 8 bases, leaving 12 bases of the junction unmatched. The germline V gene encodes CDR1 MNHNS and CDR2 SASEGT. The CDR3 contains 16 residues. This TCR was sampled from a female donor with Graves disease. Sequences were derived from peripheral blood mononuclear cells (PBMCs), sampled when the disease was refractory, from a patient treated with antithyroid drugs. This chain joins TRBV6-1 and TRBJ1-5, with TRBD1 matching 8 bases. CDR3 in amino acids: CASRTSRQGYNQPQHF. CDR3 nucleotide sequence: TGTGCCAGCCGAACCTCAAGACAGGGGTACAATCAGCCCCAGCATTTT.